This TCR beta chain was recorded in a study of tumor-infiltrating lymphocytes in primary liver carcinoma. Germline DNA was also extracted, and blood RNA derived from unsorted whole blood. Researchers generated TCR beta cDNA from approximately 520 ng of total RNA, relying on a constant-region primer. Three nested multiplex PCR rounds of slightly modified ARM-PCR generated TCR beta libraries. TCRdb processed the multiplex PCR reads anew with MiXCR; each CDR3 protein has one entry. The sample lists some 180,000 distinct CDR3 sequences; 50% to 75% were seen once. The sequencing input was peripheral blood. The receptor comes from a man between 35 and 55 years old with primary liver carcinoma and hepatitis B virus infection.

The CDR3 DNA is TGTGCCAGCAGCTTAGTACATTACGAGCAGTACTTC. Protein sequence: CASSLVHYEQYF. The gene calls are TRBV7-9 and TRBJ2-7; D gene uncertain. CDR1 and CDR2 from the germline V gene are SEHNR and FQNEAQ (reference sequence). V lost 1 base to trimming and J lost 4 bases, with 5 bases between them. The CDR3 sequence is 12 residues long.